This T cell receptor (beta chain) was captured by sequencing in a study of long-term antiretroviral therapy in people with HIV. Looking at the study overall: Collection dates of the earliest samples fall about a decade before the 2015 immediate-ART recommendation.

The CDR3 spans 13 residues. Germline-derived CDR1 and CDR2 are MNHNY and SVGAGI (reference sequence). Deletions cut 6 bases from V and 2 bases from J, with 11 bases between. Researchers ran immunoSEQ v3.0 at survey level. Sequencing aimed to cover about 40,000-55,000 T-cell genomes per sample. Repertoires were generated with immunoSEQ multiplex PCR, while TCRdb's copy carries only in-frame clones and drops some. The sample has some 21,000 clones, less than 85% seen once. Comments on this clone: The antigen is unknown.

Study-level results: In HIV, the repertoires covered a tighter span of CDR3 lengths than in controls. It was not possible to obtain data on ART adherence, viral resistance or therapy changes.

The origin of this receptor is a woman aged 40 to 50 with HIV. The chain carries TRBV6-6 and TRBJ2-7; D uncertain. The sequencing here drew on unsorted PBMCs, taken less than 1.8 years before starting antiretroviral therapy. The CDR3 loop is CASSFLNTYEQYF. In DNA form, the CDR3 reads TGTGCCAGCAGCTTCCTTAACACCTACGAGCAGTACTTC.